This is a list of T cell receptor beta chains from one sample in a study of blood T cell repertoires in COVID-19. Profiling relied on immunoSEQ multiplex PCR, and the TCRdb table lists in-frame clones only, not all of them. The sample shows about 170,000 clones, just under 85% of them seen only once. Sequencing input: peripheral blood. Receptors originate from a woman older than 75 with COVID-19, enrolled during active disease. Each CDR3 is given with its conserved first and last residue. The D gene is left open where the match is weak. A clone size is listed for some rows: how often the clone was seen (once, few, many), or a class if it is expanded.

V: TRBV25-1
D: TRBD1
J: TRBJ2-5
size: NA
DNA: TGTGCCACCTCCCAGGGGGACCAAGAGACCCAGTACTTC
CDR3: CATSQGDQETQYF

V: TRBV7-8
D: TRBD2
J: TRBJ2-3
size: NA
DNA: TGTGCCAGCAGCTTATTACCCAGCGGGAGTTTCACAGATACGCAGTATTTT
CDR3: CASSLLPSGSFTDTQYF

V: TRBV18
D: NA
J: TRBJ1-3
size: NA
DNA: TGTGCCAGCTCACCAACCCCGCGAGGCCCGACCAGTGGAAACACCATATATTTT
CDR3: CASSPTPRGPTSGNTIYF

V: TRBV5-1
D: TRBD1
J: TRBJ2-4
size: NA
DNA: TGCGCCAGCAGCTTACAGGGGGCCAAAAACATTCAGTACTTC
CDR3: CASSLQGAKNIQYF

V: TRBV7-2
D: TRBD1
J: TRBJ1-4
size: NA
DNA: TGTGCCAGCAGCTTGGGACAGGGCTGGGAAAAACTGTTTTTT
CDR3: CASSLGQGWEKLFF

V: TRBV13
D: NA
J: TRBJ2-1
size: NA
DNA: TGTGCCAGCAGCCTCACCTGGGGCGTCGGAACTTACAATGAGCAGTTCTTC
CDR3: CASSLTWGVGTYNEQFF

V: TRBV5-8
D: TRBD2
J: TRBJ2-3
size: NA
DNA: TGTGCCAGCAGCCAAGGACTAGCGGGAGACGTAGATACGCAGTATTTT
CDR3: CASSQGLAGDVDTQYF

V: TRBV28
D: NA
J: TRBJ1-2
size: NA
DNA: TGTGCCAGCAGTTTAATCGGACAGAATGCCCTTTATGGCTACACCTTC
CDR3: CASSLIGQNALYGYTF

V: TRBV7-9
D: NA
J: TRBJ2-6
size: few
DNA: TGTGCCATCGGGGGAGTAGCCAACGTCCTGACTTTC
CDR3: CAIGGVANVLTF

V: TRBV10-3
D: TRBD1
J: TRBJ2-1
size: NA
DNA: TGTGCCATAAGTCCGACAGGGGCCTACAATGAGCAGTTCTTC
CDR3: CAISPTGAYNEQFF

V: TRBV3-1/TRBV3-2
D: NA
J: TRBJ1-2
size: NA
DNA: TGTGCCAGCAGCCAAGAATCTGGTCCCCTCGGGGGCTACACCTTC
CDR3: CASSQESGPLGGYTF

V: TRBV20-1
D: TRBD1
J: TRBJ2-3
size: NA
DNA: TGCAGTGCTAGTCGACAGGGGATGCTAGATACGCAGTATTTT
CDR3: CSASRQGMLDTQYF

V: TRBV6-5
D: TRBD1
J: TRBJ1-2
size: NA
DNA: TGTGCCAGCAGTATCCGACAGGGGATAGGTGGCTACACCTTC
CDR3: CASSIRQGIGGYTF

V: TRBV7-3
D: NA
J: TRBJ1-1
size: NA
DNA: TGTGCCAGCAGCTTAAGGAGGAACACTGAAGCTTTCTTT
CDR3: CASSLRRNTEAFF

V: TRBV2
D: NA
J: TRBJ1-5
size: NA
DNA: TGTGCCAGCAAACGTGACAGAAATAGCAATCAGCCCCAGCATTTT
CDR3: CASKRDRNSNQPQHF

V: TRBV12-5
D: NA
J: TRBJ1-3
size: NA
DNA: TGTGCTAGTGGACCCCGGGGGTCCGGAAACACCATATATTTT
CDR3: CASGPRGSGNTIYF

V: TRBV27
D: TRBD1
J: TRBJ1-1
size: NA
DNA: TGTGCCAGCAGTTTATCGTGGACAGGGGGAGGGAACACTGAAGCTTTCTTT
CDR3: CASSLSWTGGGNTEAFF

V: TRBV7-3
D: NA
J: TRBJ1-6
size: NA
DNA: TGTGCCAGCAGCCGCGGAGGGGACGGATCACCCCTCCACTTT
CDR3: CASSRGGDGSPLHF

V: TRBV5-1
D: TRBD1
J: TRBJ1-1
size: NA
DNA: TGCGCCAGCAGCGACCAGGGACAGGGTGGGACTGAAGCTTTCTTT
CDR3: CASSDQGQGGTEAFF

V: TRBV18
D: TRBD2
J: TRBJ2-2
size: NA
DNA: TGTGCCAGCTCGCGGGAGTTCACCGGGGAGCTGTTTTTT
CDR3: CASSREFTGELFF

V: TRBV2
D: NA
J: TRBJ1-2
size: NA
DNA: TGTGCCAGCAGGGCCGACAGCTATGGCTACACCTTC
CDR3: CASRADSYGYTF

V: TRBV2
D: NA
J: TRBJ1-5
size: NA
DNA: TGTGCCAGCAGTCACAGGAGCGTAGCCCAGCATTTT
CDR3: CASSHRSVAQHF

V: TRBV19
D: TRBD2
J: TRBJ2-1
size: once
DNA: TGTGCCAGTGTCAGTAGCGGGGGTGAGCAGTTCTTC
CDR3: CASVSSGGEQFF

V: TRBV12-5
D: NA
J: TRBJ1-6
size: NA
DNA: TGTGCTAGTGGTTTGAGTCCAGGGAATTCACCCCTCCACTTT
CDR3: CASGLSPGNSPLHF

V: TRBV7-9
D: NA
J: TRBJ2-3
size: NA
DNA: TGTGCCAGCAGCCCTCGACAAAGCACAGATACGCAGTATTTT
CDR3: CASSPRQSTDTQYF

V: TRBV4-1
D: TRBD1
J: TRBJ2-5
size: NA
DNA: TGCGCCAGCAGCCGAACACTAGGGGGGACAGGGCTCGTCGGGACCCAGTACTTC
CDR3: CASSRTLGGTGLVGTQYF

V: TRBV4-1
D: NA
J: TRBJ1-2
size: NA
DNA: TGCGCCAGCAGCCAAGGGACTGGGAACTATGGCTACACCTTC
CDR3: CASSQGTGNYGYTF

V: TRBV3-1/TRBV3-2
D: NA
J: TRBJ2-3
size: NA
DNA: TGTGCCAGCAGCCAAGTAGTTAACACAGATACGCAGTATTTT
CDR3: CASSQVVNTDTQYF

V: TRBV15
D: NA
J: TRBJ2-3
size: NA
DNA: TGTGCCACCAGCAGAGGCCTGGGCACCTCGCATTTT
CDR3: CATSRGLGTSHF

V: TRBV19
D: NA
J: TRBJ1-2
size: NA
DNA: TGTGCCAGTAGTACGTTGAGGCGGAGTATTGGCTACACCTTC
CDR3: CASSTLRRSIGYTF

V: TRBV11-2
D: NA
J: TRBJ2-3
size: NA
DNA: TGTGCCAGCAGCCGGACAGTAAACACAGATACGCAGTATTTT
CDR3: CASSRTVNTDTQYF

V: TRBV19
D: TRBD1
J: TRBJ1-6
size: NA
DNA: TGTGCCAGTAGTTCGCCGGGACAGGTTAATTCACCCCTCCACTTT
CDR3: CASSSPGQVNSPLHF

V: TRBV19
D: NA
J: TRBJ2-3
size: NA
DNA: TGTGCCAGTAGTTGGGCGTCCAGGGTCACAGATACGCAGTATTTT
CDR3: CASSWASRVTDTQYF

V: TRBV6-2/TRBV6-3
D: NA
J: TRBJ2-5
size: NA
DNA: TGTGCCAGCAGTTACACTCCCGGGACACCTGAGCAGACCCAGTACTTC
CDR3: CASSYTPGTPEQTQYF

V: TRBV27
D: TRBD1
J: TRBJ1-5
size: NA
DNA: TGTGCCAGCAAATTGGACAGGGTGAGCAATCAGCCCCAGCATTTT
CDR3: CASKLDRVSNQPQHF

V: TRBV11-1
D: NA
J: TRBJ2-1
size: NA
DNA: TGTGCCAGCAGCTTCCGGGACTCGTACAATGAGCAGTTCTTC
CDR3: CASSFRDSYNEQFF

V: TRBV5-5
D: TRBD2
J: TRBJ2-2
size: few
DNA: TGTGCCAGCAGCTTGTTTAGCGGGAGGGCCTTGAGCACCGGGGAGCTGTTTTTT
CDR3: CASSLFSGRALSTGELFF